Listed here are 4 T cell receptor beta chains from one sample, sequenced in a study of identical twins. TCRdb reprocessed the 5' RACE reads with MiXCR, giving one entry per CDR3 protein. The data contain a few hundred thousand distinct CDR3 sequences, around 12% of them singletons. This sample was shared with a second study, whose subject was yellow fever vaccine responses in identical twins.

The sample comprised CD8+ T cells sorted from blood. The receptor set was obtained from a woman aged 18-35 years in good health.

This clonotype was observed at least ten times. The rearrangement joins TRBV7-2 to TRBJ2-2; TRBD2 aligns across 7 bases. The CDR3 contains 14 residues. CDR1 is SGHTA, CDR2 FQGNSA, per germline. After removal of 0 bases from V and 6 bases from J, the junction contained 1 base not matched to a gene. CDR3 in amino acids: CASSLARESGELFF. CDR3 DNA sequence: TGTGCCAGCAGCTTAGCGCGGGAGTCCGGGGAGCTGTTTTTT. The variable domain in full, with the rest retrieved from reference TRBV7-2 and TRBJ2-2, is GAGVSQSPSNKVTEKGKDVELRCDPISGHTALYWYRQSLGQGLEFLIYFQGNSAPDKSGLPSDRFSAERTGGSVSTLTIQRTQQEDSAVYLCASSLARESGELFFGEGSRLTVL.

This clonotype was picked up many times. CDR3: CATSRDRRMNTEAFF. CDR3 sequence (DNA): TGTGCCACCAGCAGAGACCGCAGAATGAACACTGAAGCTTTCTTT. J is TRBJ1-1 and V is TRBV15; D unresolved. CDR1 is LNHNV and CDR2 is YYDKDF in the germline V gene (reference sequence). The V end lost 0 bases, the J end lost 0 bases, and 8 bases lay between the germline ends. The CDR3 extends over 15 amino acids.

This clonotype was counted many times. V gene TRBV15 combines with J gene TRBJ2-1, with TRBD1 as a possible D gene (5 bases). V shed 0 bases and J shed 15 bases, with 27 bases lying between them. The CDR3 consists of 17 residues. Germline V gene lookup returns CDR1 LNHNV and CDR2 YYDKDF (reference sequence). The CDR3 spells CATSRDRGLGFPLRRFF. CDR3 sequence (DNA): TGTGCCACCAGCAGAGATAGGGGCCTTGGCTTCCCTCTTCGTAGGTTCTTC.

This clonotype was counted ten times or more. The chain employs TRBV29-1 and TRBJ2-1; a possible D gene is TRBD2 (5 bases). Germline-derived CDR1 and CDR2 are SQVTM and ANQGSEA. Trimming removed 0 bases at V and 3 bases at J, with 6 bases between. The length of the CDR3 is 13 residues. The CDR3 DNA follows: TGCAGCGTTGAAGACGGGGTCTACAATGAGCAGTTCTTC. Encoded protein: CSVEDGVYNEQFF.